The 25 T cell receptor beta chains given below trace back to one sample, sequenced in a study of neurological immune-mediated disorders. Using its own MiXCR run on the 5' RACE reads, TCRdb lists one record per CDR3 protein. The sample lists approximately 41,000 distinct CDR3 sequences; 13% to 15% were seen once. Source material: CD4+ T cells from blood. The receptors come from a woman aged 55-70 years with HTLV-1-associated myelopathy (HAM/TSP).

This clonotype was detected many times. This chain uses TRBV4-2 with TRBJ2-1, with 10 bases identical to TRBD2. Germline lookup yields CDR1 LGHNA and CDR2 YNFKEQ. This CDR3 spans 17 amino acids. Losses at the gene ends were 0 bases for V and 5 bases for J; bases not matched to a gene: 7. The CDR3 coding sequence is TGTGCCAGCAGCCAAGACCAGCAGCGGGGGGGAAACAATGAGCAGTTCTTC. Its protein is CASSQDQQRGGNNEQFF.

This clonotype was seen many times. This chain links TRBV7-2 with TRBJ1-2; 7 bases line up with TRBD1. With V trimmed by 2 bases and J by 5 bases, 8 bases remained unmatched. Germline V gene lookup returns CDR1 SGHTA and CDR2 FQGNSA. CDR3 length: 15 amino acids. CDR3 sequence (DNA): TGTGCCAGCAGCTTAAACAGGGGCAGGGGTTATGGCTACACCTTC. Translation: CASSLNRGRGYGYTF. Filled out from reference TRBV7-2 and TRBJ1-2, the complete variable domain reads GAGVSQSPSNKVTEKGKDVELRCDPISGHTALYWYRQSLGQGLEFLIYFQGNSAPDKSGLPSDRFSAERTGGSVSTLTIQRTQQEDSAVYLCASSLNRGRGYGYTFGSGTRLTVV.

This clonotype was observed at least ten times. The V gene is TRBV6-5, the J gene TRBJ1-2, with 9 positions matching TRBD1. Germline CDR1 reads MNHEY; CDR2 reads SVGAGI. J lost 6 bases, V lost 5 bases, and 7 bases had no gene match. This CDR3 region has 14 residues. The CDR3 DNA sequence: TGTGCCAGCAGTCCCCTAGACAGGGGGAATGGCTACACCTTC. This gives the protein CASSPLDRGNGYTF.

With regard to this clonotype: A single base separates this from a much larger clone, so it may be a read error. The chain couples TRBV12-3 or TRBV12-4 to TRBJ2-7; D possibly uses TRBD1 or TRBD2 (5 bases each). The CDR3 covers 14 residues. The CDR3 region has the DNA TGTGCCAGCAGTTTGGCTCAGGGAGCCTACAAGCAGTACTTC. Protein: CASSLAQGAYKQYF.

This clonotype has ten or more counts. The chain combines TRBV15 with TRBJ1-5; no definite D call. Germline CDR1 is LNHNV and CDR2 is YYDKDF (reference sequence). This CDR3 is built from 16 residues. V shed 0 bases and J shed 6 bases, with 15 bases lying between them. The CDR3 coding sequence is TGTGCCACCAGCAGAGATGAGATAGGGATCCGTCAGCCCCAGCATTTT. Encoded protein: CATSRDEIGIRQPQHF.

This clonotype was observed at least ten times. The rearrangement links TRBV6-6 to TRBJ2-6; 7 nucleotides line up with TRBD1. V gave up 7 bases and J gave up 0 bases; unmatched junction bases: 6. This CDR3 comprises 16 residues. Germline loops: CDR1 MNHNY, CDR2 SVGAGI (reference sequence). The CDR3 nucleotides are TGTGCCAGCACCCCGGGACAGCTCTCTGGGGCCAACGTCCTGACTTTC. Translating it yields CASTPGQLSGANVLTF.

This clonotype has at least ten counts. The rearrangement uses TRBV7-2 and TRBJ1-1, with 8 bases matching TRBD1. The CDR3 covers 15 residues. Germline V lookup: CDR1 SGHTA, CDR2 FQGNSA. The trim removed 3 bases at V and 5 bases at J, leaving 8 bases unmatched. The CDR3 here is CASSFIGQGWTEAFF. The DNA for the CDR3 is TGTGCCAGCAGCTTTATTGGACAGGGTTGGACTGAAGCTTTCTTT.

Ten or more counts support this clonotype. The chain's CDR3 is CAISERTRNNSPLHF. The CDR3 DNA reads TGTGCCATCAGTGAACGCACACGGAATAATTCACCCCTCCACTTT. The rearrangement joins TRBV10-3 to TRBJ1-6; D uncertain. CDR1 is ENHRY and CDR2 is SYGVKD in the germline V gene. This CDR3 is built from 15 residues. V lost 3 bases and J 5 bases, leaving 11 bases between the germline ends.

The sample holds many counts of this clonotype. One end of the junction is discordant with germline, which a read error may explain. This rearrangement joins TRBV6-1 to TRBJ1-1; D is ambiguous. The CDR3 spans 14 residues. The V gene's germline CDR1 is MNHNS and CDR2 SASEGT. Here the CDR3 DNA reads TGTGCCAACAGTGAAGCGTGGGAGGGCACTGAAGCTTTCTTT. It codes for CANSEAWEGTEAFF.

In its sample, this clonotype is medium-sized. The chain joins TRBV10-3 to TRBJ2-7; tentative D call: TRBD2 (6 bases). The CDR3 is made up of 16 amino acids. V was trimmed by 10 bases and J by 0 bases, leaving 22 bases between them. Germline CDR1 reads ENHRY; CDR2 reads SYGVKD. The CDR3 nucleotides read TGTGCCACCGCTCTGACAACCGGGACTTTCTCCTACGAGCAGTACTTC. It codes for CATALTTGTFSYEQYF.

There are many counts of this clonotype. This chain's CDR3 is CASSSGGFYNEQFF. CDR3 nucleotide sequence: TGTGCCAGCAGCTCAGGGGGCTTTTACAATGAGCAGTTCTTC. This chain links TRBV5-6 with TRBJ2-1, with 8 bases lining up with TRBD1. Germline assignment: CDR1 SGHDT and CDR2 YYEEEE. CDR3 size: 14 residues. V lost 3 bases, J lost 4 bases, and 3 bases stayed unmatched. Looking up the rest from reference TRBV5-6 and TRBJ2-1 gives the full variable domain: DAGVTQSPTHLIKTRGQQVTLRCSPKSGHDTVSWYQQALGQGPQFIFQYYEEEERQRGNFPDRFSGHQFPNYSSELNVNALLLGDSALYLCASSSGGFYNEQFFGPGTRLTVL.

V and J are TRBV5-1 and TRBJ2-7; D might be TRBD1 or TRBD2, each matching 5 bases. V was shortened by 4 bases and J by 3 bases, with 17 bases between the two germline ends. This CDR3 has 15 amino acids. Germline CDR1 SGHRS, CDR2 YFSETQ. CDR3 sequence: CASSILVGTNYEQYF. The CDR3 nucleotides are TGCGCCAGCAGCATATTAGTGGGGACGAACTACGAGCAGTACTTC.

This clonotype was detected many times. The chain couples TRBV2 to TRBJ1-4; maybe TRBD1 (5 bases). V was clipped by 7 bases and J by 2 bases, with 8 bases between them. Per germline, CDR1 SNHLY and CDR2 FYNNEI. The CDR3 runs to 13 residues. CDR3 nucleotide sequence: TGTGCCAGCAAAGGGGATACTAATGAAAAACTGTTTTTT. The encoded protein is CASKGDTNEKLFF.

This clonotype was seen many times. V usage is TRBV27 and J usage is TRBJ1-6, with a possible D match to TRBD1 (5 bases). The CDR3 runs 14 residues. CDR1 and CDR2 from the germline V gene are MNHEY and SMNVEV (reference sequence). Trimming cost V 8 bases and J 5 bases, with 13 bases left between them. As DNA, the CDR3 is TGTGCCAGCGGGACTCGACAAAATAATTCACCCCTCCACTTT. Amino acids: CASGTRQNNSPLHF.

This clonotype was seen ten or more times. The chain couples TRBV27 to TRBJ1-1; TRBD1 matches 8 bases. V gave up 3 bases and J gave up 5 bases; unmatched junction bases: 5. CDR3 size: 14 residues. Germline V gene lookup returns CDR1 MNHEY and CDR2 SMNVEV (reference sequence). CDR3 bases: TGTGCCAGCAGTTTCGGGCAGGGGGCGACTGAAGCTTTCTTT. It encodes CASSFGQGATEAFF.

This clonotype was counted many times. CDR3 DNA: TGTGCCAGCAGTTACGGCAACAATCAGCCCCAGCATTTT. Encoded protein: CASSYGNNQPQHF. V gene TRBV6-6 combines with J gene TRBJ1-5, with D unclear. Trimming stripped 2 bases from V and 3 bases from J, with 5 bases between. This CDR3 contains 13 residues. Germline-derived CDR1 and CDR2 are MNHNY and SVGAGI (reference sequence).

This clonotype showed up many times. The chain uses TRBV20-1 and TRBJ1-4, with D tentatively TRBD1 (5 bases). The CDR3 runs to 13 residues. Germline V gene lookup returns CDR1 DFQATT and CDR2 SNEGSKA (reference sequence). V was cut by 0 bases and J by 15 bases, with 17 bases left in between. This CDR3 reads CSAREFQGLTVFF. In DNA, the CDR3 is TGCAGTGCTAGAGAGTTTCAGGGCCTCACAGTGTTTTTT.

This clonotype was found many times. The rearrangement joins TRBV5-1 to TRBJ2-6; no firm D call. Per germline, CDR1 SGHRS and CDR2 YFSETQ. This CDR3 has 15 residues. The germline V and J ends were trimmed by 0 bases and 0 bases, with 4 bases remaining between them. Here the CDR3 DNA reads TGCGCCAGCAGCTTGGCCGTCTCTGGGGCCAACGTCCTGACTTTC. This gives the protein CASSLAVSGANVLTF.

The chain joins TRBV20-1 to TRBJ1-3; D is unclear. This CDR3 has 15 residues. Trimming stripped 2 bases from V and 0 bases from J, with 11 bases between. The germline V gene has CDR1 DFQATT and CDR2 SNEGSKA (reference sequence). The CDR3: CSARTVQISGNTIYF. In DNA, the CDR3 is TGCAGTGCTAGAACGGTACAGATCTCTGGAAACACCATATATTTT.

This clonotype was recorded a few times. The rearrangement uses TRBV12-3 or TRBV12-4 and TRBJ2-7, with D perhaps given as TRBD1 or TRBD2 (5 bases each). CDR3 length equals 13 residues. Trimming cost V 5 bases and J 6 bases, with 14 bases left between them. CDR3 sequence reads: CASSLGTYSEQYF. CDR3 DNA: TGTGCCAGCAGTCTAGGGACCTACTCCGAGCAGTACTTC.

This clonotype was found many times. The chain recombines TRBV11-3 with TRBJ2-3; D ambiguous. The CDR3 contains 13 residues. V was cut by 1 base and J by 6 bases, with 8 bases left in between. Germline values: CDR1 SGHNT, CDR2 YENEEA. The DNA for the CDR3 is TGTGCCAGCAGCTTAGTAGGTCATGATACGCAGTATTTT. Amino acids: CASSLVGHDTQYF.

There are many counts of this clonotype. The DNA for the CDR3 is TGTGCCAGCGGATCGAGGGGAAATGAGCAATATGAGCAGTTCTTC. Protein sequence: CASGSRGNEQYEQFF. The V gene is TRBV6-2 or TRBV6-3, the J gene TRBJ2-1; D may correspond to TRBD1 or TRBD2 (5 bases each). Germline loops: CDR1 MNHEY, CDR2 SVGEGT. This CDR3 comprises 15 residues. With 8 bases removed from V and 8 bases from J, the gap between germline ends came to 22 bases.

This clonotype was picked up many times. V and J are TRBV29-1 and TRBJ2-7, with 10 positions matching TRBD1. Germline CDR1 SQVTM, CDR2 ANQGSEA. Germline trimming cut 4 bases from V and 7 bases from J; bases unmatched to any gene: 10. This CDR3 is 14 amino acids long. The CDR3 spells CSVGRDRGSGEQYF. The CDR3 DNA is TGCAGCGTTGGGCGGGACAGGGGATCGGGGGAGCAGTACTTC.

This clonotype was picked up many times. The CDR3 DNA sequence: TGTGCCAGCAGACCGGGCCTTGGGTCGGGGGAGCTGTTTTTT. Protein: CASRPGLGSGELFF. This chain uses TRBV6-5 with TRBJ2-2; D gene unclear. CDR1 and CDR2 (germline): MNHEY, SVGAGI. The ends were cut back, 6 bases at V and 8 bases at J, with 16 bases in the middle. CDR3 length: 14 residues.

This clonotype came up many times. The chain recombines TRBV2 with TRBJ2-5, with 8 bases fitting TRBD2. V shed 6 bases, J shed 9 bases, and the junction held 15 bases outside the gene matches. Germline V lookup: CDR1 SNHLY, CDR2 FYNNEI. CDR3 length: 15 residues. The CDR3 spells CASSKAGDLGGAQYF. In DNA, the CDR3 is TGTGCCAGCAGCAAAGCGGGGGACCTCGGGGGGGCCCAGTACTTC. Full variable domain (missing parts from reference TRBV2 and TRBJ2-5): EPEVTQTPSHQVTQMGQEVILRCVPISNHLYFYWYRQILGQKVEFLVSFYNNEISEKSEIFDDQFSVERPDGSNFTLKIRSTKLEDSAMYFCASSKAGDLGGAQYFGPGTRLLVL.